The rows below give T cell receptor beta chains drawn from one sample of a study of T cells in tuberculosis. TCRdb keeps only in-frame clones here, not all; method: immunoSEQ multiplex PCR. In the table there are around 39,000 clones, 93% of which are singletons. Input material: PBMCs. Every receptor here comes from a donor between 10 and 29 years old with latent tuberculosis or without tuberculosis infection. Each CDR3 is given with its conserved first and last residue. A D gene is named only where the DNA matches it firmly. The size field is filled for only some rows; it gives once, few, many or a size class.

TRBV29-1,TRBJ1-1,NA,NA,TGCAGCGTTGGGCGGCAGATGAACACTGAAGCTTTCTTT,CSVGRQMNTEAFF
TRBV2,TRBJ2-3,once,TRBD2,TGTGCCAGCACTAAGGGACTAGCGGGGGGCACAGATACGCAGTATTTT,CASTKGLAGGTDTQYF
TRBV7-8,TRBJ1-6,NA,NA,TGTGCCAGCACTACCTATAATTCACCCCTCCACTTT,CASTTYNSPLHF
TRBV6-5,TRBJ2-1,NA,NA,TGTGCCAGCAGTTCGGCGGAATCGAATGAGCAGTTCTTC,CASSSAESNEQFF
TRBV27,TRBJ1-5,NA,NA,TGTGCCAGCAGTTTCGGCAGGGGAGGCAATCAGCCCCAGCATTTT,CASSFGRGGNQPQHF
TRBV30,TRBJ2-1,NA,TRBD2,TGTGCCTGGACCCGGACTAGCGGGGTCAACAATGAGCAGTTCTTC,CAWTRTSGVNNEQFF
TRBV2,TRBJ1-1,NA,TRBD1,TGTGCCAGCACCCTCCTTCAGGGACAGAGCGCTGAAGCTTTCTTT,CASTLLQGQSAEAFF
TRBV9,TRBJ1-3,NA,NA,TGTGCCAGCAGCGCAAGGACAGCTGGAAACACCATATATTTT,CASSARTAGNTIYF
TRBV6-5,TRBJ1-1,NA,NA,TGTGCCAGCAGTTCCGACAGAAACACTGAAGCTTTCTTT,CASSSDRNTEAFF
TRBV10-3,TRBJ1-6,NA,NA,TGTGCCATCAGTGAGTCGGAGCAGTCCTCCTATAATTCACCCCTCCACTTT,CAISESEQSSYNSPLHF
TRBV21-1,TRBJ1-4,NA,NA,TGTGCCAGCAGCCCGGGAGTAGGGGTCGAAAAACTGTTTTTT,CASSPGVGVEKLFF
TRBV11-3,TRBJ1-1,NA,TRBD1,TGTGCCAGCAGCTTAGATCACCCGGGACAGGGGAACACTGAAGCTTTCTTT,CASSLDHPGQGNTEAFF
TRBV19,TRBJ1-1,once,NA,TGTGCCAGTAGTACGACGGGAACTGAAGCTTTCTTT,CASSTTGTEAFF